The clone carrying this T cell receptor beta chain was counted many times. Its antigen remains unknown. cDNA molecules carried unique molecular identifiers, and template switching added a universal primer site. MiXCR, run by TCRdb on the 5' RACE reads, gives a single entry per CDR3 protein. The sample consists of about 280,000 distinct CDR3 sequences, under 9.5% of them appearing once. This sample is drawn from a study of identical twins. Study-wide findings and caveats: Invariant MAIT and iNKT cells are populations that could partly confound zero-insertion analyses.

CDR3 length equals 15 residues. V was clipped by 4 bases and J by 0 bases; unmatched bases: 5. Germline lookup yields CDR1 SGHRS and CDR2 YFSETQ. The same data also went into a second study, on yellow fever vaccine responses in identical twins.

The chain is built from TRBV5-1 and TRBJ2-3, with 7 bases lining up with TRBD2. The sequence was collected from a woman aged 18-35 years in good health. The sequenced sample consisted of memory (CD45RO+) T cells sorted from blood. The DNA for the CDR3 is TGCGCCAGCAGCAGGGACTATGGTAGCACAGATACGCAGTATTTT. This sequence encodes CASSRDYGSTDTQYF.